These 18 T cell receptor beta chains came from one sample sequenced in a study of identical twins. One entry per CDR3 protein, called by TCRdb with MiXCR from the 5' RACE reads. The data show 350,000 to 500,000 distinct CDR3 sequences, less than 20% seen once. Sequenced input: naive T cells sorted from blood. Receptors originate from a man in his fifties or sixties in good health.

The chain combines TRBV27 with TRBJ2-1, with 12 bases matching TRBD2. The CDR3 totals 15 residues. Germline assignment: CDR1 MNHEY and CDR2 SMNVEV (reference sequence). The V and J ends lost 4 bases and 6 bases, in that order; junction bases with no gene match: 4. CDR3 sequence reads: CASSSTSGGLNEQFF. The DNA of the CDR3 is TGTGCCAGCAGTTCGACTAGCGGGGGACTCAATGAGCAGTTCTTC.

Ten or more counts support this clonotype. The genes are TRBV15 and TRBJ1-6; tentatively, D is TRBD1 (5 bases). This CDR3 contains 13 residues. Germline lookup yields CDR1 LNHNV and CDR2 YYDKDF (reference sequence). V was trimmed by 5 bases and J by 7 bases, leaving 9 bases between them. CDR3 in amino acids: CATSRGNNSPLHF. The CDR3 coding sequence is TGTGCCACCAGCCGGGGGAACAATTCACCCCTCCACTTT.

This clonotype occurred a few times. This chain links TRBV11-2 with TRBJ2-1, with D perhaps TRBD2 (5 bases). V was clipped by 3 bases and J by 5 bases, with 17 bases between them. Looked up from germline, CDR1 is SGHAT and CDR2 is FQNNGV. This CDR3 contains 16 residues. CDR3 amino acids: CASSFGRTGEHNEQFF. CDR3 sequence (DNA): TGTGCCAGCAGCTTTGGCCGAACCGGGGAACACAATGAGCAGTTCTTC.

Many counts were recorded for this clonotype. The rearrangement joins TRBV5-1 to TRBJ2-5, with D perhaps TRBD2 (5 bases). The CDR3 is 15 amino acids. Germline CDR1 reads SGHRS; CDR2 reads YFSETQ. V lost 4 bases, J lost 0 bases, and 13 bases lay in between. CDR3: CASSPGGPDQETQYF. DNA of the CDR3: TGCGCCAGCAGCCCTGGCGGGCCTGACCAAGAGACCCAGTACTTC.

This clonotype was observed at least ten times. The junction does not match germline at one end; this may be a read error. The rearrangement links TRBV5-6 to TRBJ1-5; D gene ambiguous. Germline lookup yields CDR1 SGHDT and CDR2 YYEEEE. This CDR3 spans 13 amino acids. CDR3 amino acids: CASSLGSNQPQHF. CDR3 coding DNA: TGCGCCAGCAGCTTGGGTAGCAATCAGCCCCAGCATTTT.

The chain employs TRBV7-2 and TRBJ2-3; D ambiguous. The V gene's germline CDR1 is SGHTA and CDR2 FQGNSA. The CDR3 spans 13 residues. The V and J ends lost 5 bases and 4 bases respectively, with 10 bases between them. CDR3: CASSLRHSDTQYF. CDR3 in DNA: TGTGCCAGCAGCCTCCGACACTCAGATACGCAGTATTTT.

This clonotype was counted at least ten times. The J gene is TRBJ2-3, the V gene TRBV6-1; 12 bases are shared with TRBD2. Germline loops: CDR1 MNHNS, CDR2 SASEGT. V lost 6 bases, J lost 1 base, and 8 bases stayed unmatched. This CDR3 region has 17 residues. CDR3 DNA: TGTGCCAGCAGGAGATCACTAGCGGGAGGAGGCACAGATACGCAGTATTTT. Translation: CASRRSLAGGGTDTQYF.

The J gene is TRBJ2-3, the V gene TRBV20-1, with D maybe TRBD2 (5 bases). V lost 3 bases and J lost 7, with 17 bases in between. The CDR3 has 14 amino acids. Germline V gives CDR1 DFQATT, CDR2 SNEGSKA (reference sequence). CDR3 sequence (DNA): TGCAGTGCTAGTACGTGGGAGATGGCTAATACGCAGTATTTT. Amino acid sequence: CSASTWEMANTQYF.

The table lists this clonotype with many counts. The chain links TRBV20-1 to TRBJ2-7; 12 positions match TRBD2. With V trimmed by 1 base and J by 4 bases, 2 bases remained unmatched. This CDR3 spans 14 amino acids. Per the germline V gene, CDR1 is DFQATT and CDR2 is SNEGSKA (reference sequence). The CDR3, as DNA: TGCAGTGCTAGAGGGCTAGCGGGAGGGTACGAGCAGTACTTC. Protein sequence: CSARGLAGGYEQYF.

This chain joins TRBV20-1 and TRBJ2-7; 7 nucleotides line up with TRBD2. The V segment lost 6 bases and the J segment 2 bases; nucleotides outside the gene matches: 7. The germline CDR1 and CDR2 sequences are DFQATT and SNEGSKA (reference sequence). The CDR3 has 13 amino acids. CDR3 sequence: CSANRAGTYEQYF. CDR3 bases: TGCAGTGCAAACAGAGCGGGAACCTACGAGCAGTACTTC.

This clonotype was seen repeatedly, ten times or more. J is TRBJ2-3 and V is TRBV20-1, with TRBD2 matching 7 bases. Germline V gives CDR1 DFQATT, CDR2 SNEGSKA (reference sequence). Germline trimming cut 3 bases from V and 7 bases from J; bases unmatched to any gene: 10. The CDR3 covers 14 residues. CDR3 coding DNA: TGCAGTGCTAGTCTGCGGGAGTATGCAAATACGCAGTATTTT. Protein sequence: CSASLREYANTQYF.

The sample holds a few counts of this clonotype. V gene TRBV4-1 combines with J gene TRBJ2-1; D might be TRBD2 (6 bases). The CDR3 consists of 15 residues. V was pared by 6 bases and J by 0 bases, with 12 bases between. Germline CDR1 reads MGHRA; CDR2 reads YSYEKL. CDR3 residues: CASSLGTYSYNEQFF. The DNA for the CDR3 is TGCGCCAGCAGTCTCGGGACTTACTCCTACAATGAGCAGTTCTTC.

The chain links TRBV6-5 to TRBJ2-5, with a tentative D call TRBD2 (6 bases). In germline, CDR1 is MNHEY, CDR2 SVGAGI. This CDR3 is 15 amino acids long. V lost 0 bases to trimming and J lost 5 bases, with 13 bases between them. The CDR3 sequence is CASSYSTGVRETQYF. The CDR3 coding sequence is TGTGCCAGCAGTTACTCGACGGGGGTTAGGGAGACCCAGTACTTC.

The table lists this clonotype with many counts. The chain joins TRBV4-3 to TRBJ2-7; unclear D gene. Germline V lookup: CDR1 LGHNA, CDR2 YSLEER. Deletions cut 0 bases from V and 0 bases from J, with 12 bases between. This CDR3 contains 16 residues. In DNA form, the CDR3 reads TGCGCCAGCAGCCAAGATTACTGGGGAAGCTCCTACGAGCAGTACTTC. It is translated as CASSQDYWGSSYEQYF.

The chain employs TRBV7-8 and TRBJ2-3, with D perhaps given as TRBD1 or TRBD2 (5 bases each). The germline V gene has CDR1 SGHVS and CDR2 FQNEAQ. The V gene lost 1 base and the J gene lost 4 bases, with 12 bases spanning the gap. This CDR3 has 15 amino acids. The CDR3 DNA reads TGTGCCAGCAGCTTAGGAGGGCAGGGCTCAGATACGCAGTATTTT. Translating it yields CASSLGGQGSDTQYF.

As for this clonotype: This could be a read error, since a much larger clone is one nucleotide away. The chain uses TRBV7-9 and TRBJ2-7, with D maybe TRBD1 (6 bases). The CDR3 covers 13 residues. The germline CDR1 and CDR2 sequences are SEHNR and FQNEAQ (reference sequence). The V end was cut by 3 bases, the J end by 9 bases, with 15 bases between. The CDR3 DNA reads TGTGCCAGCAGCTTGGACAGCCCCCACGTGCAGTACTTC. Translated: CASSLDSPHVQYF.

Many counts were recorded for this clonotype. This chain joins TRBV20-1 and TRBJ2-1; D ambiguous. The V gene's germline CDR1 is DFQATT and CDR2 SNEGSKA (reference sequence). V lost 6 bases, J lost 0 bases, and 12 bases lay in between. CDR3 size: 14 residues. The CDR3 bases are TGCAGTGCCCTTCCGCGTACCTCCTACAATGAGCAGTTCTTC. This codes for CSALPRTSYNEQFF.

This clonotype was counted ten times or more. The V call is TRBV20-1, the J call TRBJ1-4; possible D gene TRBD1, 5 bases. V lost 1 base, J lost 4 bases, and 13 bases lay in between. The CDR3 sequence is 15 residues long. Germline values: CDR1 DFQATT, CDR2 SNEGSKA (reference sequence). The CDR3 region has the DNA TGCAGTGCTAGAGGTGCCGGGGGGGATAATGAAAAACTGTTTTTT. This gives the protein CSARGAGGDNEKLFF.